The present TCR beta chain was sequenced within a study of regulatory T cells in long-lasting Graves disease. For TCR beta, libraries came from iRepertoire HTBI primers and Arm-PCR of CDR3 regions. Each CDR3 protein is one row after TCRdb ran MiXCR on the multiplex PCR reads. The sample shows more than 400,000 distinct CDR3 sequences, about 16% of them seen only once. Trimming stripped 5 bases from V and 2 bases from J, with 13 bases between. Germline CDR1 SNHLY, CDR2 FYNNEI. This CDR3 has 15 amino acids. Time point defined: newly diagnosed GD, antithyroid drugs for less than 3 months. Scientists built the TCR library using RNA that was extracted from PBMCs. At least ten counts were recorded for this clonotype. Its antigen is currently unknown. Findings of the study overall: Analyses excluded thyroid tissue, covering peripheral blood alone. Patients with persistent disease shared 2,500 or so public clonotypes, outpacing the roughly 970 shared by new patients.

These same data were also listed under a study on T cells in Graves' hyperthyroidism and ophthalmopathy.

The rearrangement uses TRBV2 and TRBJ2-1, with D perhaps given as TRBD1 or TRBD2 (5 bases each). The source was peripheral blood mononuclear cells (PBMCs), collected at new diagnosis, from a patient treated with antithyroid drugs. This sequence originates from a man aged 35 to 55 with Graves disease. Here the CDR3 reads CASSWGPGTYNEQFF. CDR3 in DNA: TGTGCCAGCAGTTGGGGACCCGGAACCTACAATGAGCAGTTCTTC.